The next 30 T cell receptor beta chains were all read from a single sample in a study of response to subunit inactivated influenza vaccine. TCRdb reprocessed the RT-PCR reads with MiXCR, giving one entry per CDR3 protein. This table has a few hundred thousand distinct CDR3 sequences, 9% to 15% appearing once. Material: non-naive T cells sorted from PBMCs, obtained 14 to 15 days before vaccination. The receptors were sampled from a man in his fifties or sixties who received an inactivated influenza vaccine.

Only a few counts were recorded for this clonotype. The chain has TRBV21-1 and TRBJ1-1; the table's D gene call, TRBD1, was not cross checked with the DNA. TRBV21-1 is listed as a pseudogene. The CDR3 runs to 16 residues. The CDR3 DNA reads TGTGCCAGCAGCCTTAAGCAGGGGGCCATAAGCACTGAAGCTTTCTTT. This sequence encodes CASSLKQGAISTEAFF.

The rearrangement joins TRBV6-6 to TRBJ2-2, with D tentatively TRBD2 (6 bases). Looked up from germline, CDR1 is MNHNY and CDR2 is SVGAGI (reference sequence). V lost 6 bases and J lost 9, with 14 bases in between. This CDR3 region has 13 residues. CDR3 in amino acids: CASSRGDRRELFF. In DNA form, the CDR3 reads TGTGCCAGCAGCCGCGGGGACCGCCGGGAGCTGTTTTTT.

This clonotype was counted between two and nine times. The chain has TRBV12-3 or TRBV12-4 and TRBJ2-3, with D perhaps TRBD2 (6 bases). The CDR3 is made up of 13 amino acids. The ends were cut back, 5 bases at V and 7 bases at J, with 13 bases in the middle. This CDR3 is CASSTGTENTQYF. In DNA, the CDR3 is TGTGCCAGCAGTACCGGGACTGAAAATACGCAGTATTTT.

The chain has TRBV7-8 and TRBJ2-7, with D unclear. Trimming stripped 1 base from V and 2 bases from J, with 9 bases between. CDR3 length: 14 residues. Germline V lookup: CDR1 SGHVS, CDR2 FQNEAQ. CDR3 in DNA: TGTGCCAGCAGCTTAGGTTTCGACACCTACGAGCAGTACTTC. It translates to CASSLGFDTYEQYF.

The J gene is TRBJ2-7, the V gene TRBV7-9; D is possibly TRBD2 (6 bases). Deletions cut 6 bases from V and 8 bases from J, with 11 bases between. This CDR3 has 11 amino acids. Germline assignment: CDR1 SEHNR and CDR2 FQNEAQ (reference sequence). Here the CDR3 reads CASSPGTQQYF. DNA for the CDR3: TGTGCCAGCAGTCCCGGGACTCAGCAGTACTTC.

The CDR3: CASSPGTASTEQYF. In DNA, the CDR3 is TGTGCCAGCAGCCCTGGGACAGCGTCTACCGAGCAGTACTTC. The gene calls are TRBV9 and TRBJ2-7, with 7 bases fitting TRBD1. The length of the CDR3 is 14 residues. The junction had 10 bases not matched to a gene; V was cut back by 4 bases and J by 6 bases. Germline CDR1 and CDR2: SGDLS and YYNGEE.

This clonotype occurred a few times. V is TRBV7-2 and J is TRBJ1-5, with D perhaps TRBD1 (6 bases). V was cut by 5 bases and J by 4 bases, with 12 bases left in between. The CDR3 extends over 14 amino acids. Looked up from germline, CDR1 is SGHTA and CDR2 is FQGNSA. The CDR3 DNA is TGTGCCAGCAGCGCAACAGGGATAAATCAGCCCCAGCATTTT. This encodes CASSATGINQPQHF.

This clonotype showed up many times. V gene TRBV7-2 combines with J gene TRBJ2-6; TRBD2 might be the D (6 bases). The V end was cut by 5 bases, the J end by 0 bases, with 14 bases between. The CDR3 runs to 17 residues. Germline CDR1 reads SGHTA; CDR2 reads FQGNSA. CDR3 DNA: TGTGCCAGCAGCCCAGGCGGAGGGAGCTCTGGGGCCAACGTCCTGACTTTC. Translating gives CASSPGGGSSGANVLTF.

The chain links TRBV6-2 or TRBV6-3 to TRBJ2-7; D not resolved. Trimming took 9 bases from V and 7 from J, leaving 22 bases between them. Germline CDR1 and CDR2: MNHEY and SVGEGT. The CDR3 loop spans 14 amino acids. CDR3 in amino acids: CASGVIRANREQYF. CDR3 coding DNA: TGTGCCAGTGGCGTGATCCGGGCCAACCGGGAGCAGTACTTC.

The genes are TRBV6-1 and TRBJ1-4; 9 bases are a match to TRBD1. CDR3 size: 15 residues. Germline V gives CDR1 MNHNS, CDR2 SASEGT. The junction had 15 bases not matched to a gene; V was cut back by 7 bases and J by 12 bases. CDR3 in amino acids: CASTHNSGQGSELFF. The CDR3 DNA follows: TGTGCCAGCACCCACAACTCGGGACAGGGAAGTGAACTGTTTTTT.

This clonotype was detected many times. The chain joins TRBV6-1 to TRBJ1-2, with 7 bases identical to TRBD1. V was clipped by 5 bases and J by 7 bases; unmatched bases: 13. This CDR3 is built from 15 residues. Germline CDR1 MNHNS, CDR2 SASEGT. CDR3 DNA: TGTGCCAGCAGTACCCCAGACAGGGAAAAGGGTGGCTACACCTTC. Its translation: CASSTPDREKGGYTF.

About this clonotype: With a much larger clone just one base away, this may be a read error. The chain employs TRBV15 and TRBJ2-7; D is tentatively TRBD1 or TRBD2 (5 bases each). CDR3 length: 15 amino acids. Germline-derived CDR1 and CDR2 are LNHNV and YYDKDF (reference sequence). This CDR3 is CGTSRGTVRDYEQYF. As DNA, the CDR3 is TGTGGCACCAGCAGAGGGACGGTCAGGGACTACGAGCAGTACTTC. The whole variable domain, remainder taken from reference TRBV15 and TRBJ2-7, is DAMVIQNPRYQVTQFGKPVTLSCSQTLNHNVMYWYQQKSSQAPKLLFHYYDKDFNNEADTPDNFQSRRPNTSFCFLDIRSPGLGDTAMYLCGTSRGTVRDYEQYFGPGTRLTVT.

This clonotype was counted only a few times. The rearrangement uses TRBV5-6 and TRBJ1-1, with 7 positions matching TRBD1. The CDR3 runs to 16 residues. Germline V gives CDR1 SGHDT, CDR2 YYEEEE. V shed 1 base, J shed 0 bases, and the junction held 6 bases outside the gene matches. This chain's CDR3 is CASSLLGQTMNTEAFF. The DNA for the CDR3 is TGTGCCAGCAGCTTGTTGGGACAGACAATGAACACTGAAGCTTTCTTT.

The rearrangement joins TRBV20-1 to TRBJ2-3; D not certain. This CDR3 spans 12 amino acids. Looked up from germline, CDR1 is DFQATT and CDR2 is SNEGSKA (reference sequence). The germline V and J ends were trimmed by 3 bases and 4 bases, with 8 bases remaining between them. The chain's CDR3 is CSARDVPDTQYF. CDR3 nucleotides: TGCAGTGCTAGGGACGTCCCAGATACGCAGTATTTT.

The chain uses TRBV20-1 and TRBJ2-3; TRBD1 might be the D (5 bases). Looked up from germline, CDR1 is DFQATT and CDR2 is SNEGSKA (reference sequence). The V gene lost 0 bases and the J gene lost 3 bases, with 10 bases spanning the gap. The CDR3 totals 14 residues. The CDR3 DNA sequence: TGCAGTGCTAGAGACAGGGTCTGGACAGATACGCAGTATTTT. This sequence encodes CSARDRVWTDTQYF.

The rearrangement links TRBV11-1 to TRBJ2-2, with no clear D. This CDR3 comprises 20 residues. V lost 0 bases, J lost 8 bases, and 28 bases lay in between. CDR1 is SGHAT, CDR2 FQDESV, per germline (reference sequence). CDR3 bases: TGTGCCAGCAGCTTAGCCCCGCAATACAGACCCTTTTATAATCCAGGGGAGCTGTTTTTT. Residues: CASSLAPQYRPFYNPGELFF.

The chain employs TRBV5-1 and TRBJ1-4, with 8 bases aligning to TRBD1. V was pared by 2 bases and J by 7 bases, with 13 bases of the junction left unmatched. This CDR3 contains 17 residues. Per germline, CDR1 SGHRS and CDR2 YFSETQ. The CDR3 loop reads CASSFGRDRYIGEKLFF. For the CDR3, the DNA is TGCGCCAGCAGCTTTGGAAGGGACAGGTATATTGGTGAAAAACTGTTTTTT.

This clonotype occurred a few times. The rearrangement uses TRBV4-2 and TRBJ2-2; possible D gene TRBD2, 6 bases. Trimming took off 10 bases at V and 0 bases at J, with 9 bases between the two ends. The CDR3 runs 13 residues. In germline, CDR1 is LGHNA, CDR2 YNFKEQ. The CDR3: CATGDANTGELFF. The CDR3 nucleotides are TGTGCCACGGGGGACGCGAACACCGGGGAGCTGTTTTTT.

V gene TRBV7-8 combines with J gene TRBJ2-2; 8 bases are a match to TRBD1. With 3 bases clipped from V and 5 bases from J, the junction kept 5 bases outside the gene matches. The CDR3 contains 15 residues. Per germline, CDR1 SGHVS and CDR2 FQNEAQ. The CDR3 coding sequence is TGTGCCAGCAGCTTTGACAGGGGATGGACCGGGGAGCTGTTTTTT. Amino acids: CASSFDRGWTGELFF.

There are many counts of this clonotype. V is TRBV2 and J is TRBJ2-1, with D unclear. In germline, CDR1 is SNHLY, CDR2 FYNNEI. Trimming left V 8 bases short and J 9 bases short, with 8 bases between. The CDR3 runs 10 residues. The CDR3 spells CASSRVEQFF. CDR3 nucleotide sequence: TGTGCCAGCTCCCGGGTTGAGCAGTTCTTC.

This clonotype was found many times. The gene calls are TRBV2 and TRBJ2-2; 10 bases line up with TRBD1. Germline assignment: CDR1 SNHLY and CDR2 FYNNEI. This CDR3 comprises 15 residues. The trim removed 7 bases at V and 5 bases at J, leaving 7 bases unmatched. The CDR3 loop is CASTRGQGRTGELFF. As DNA, the CDR3 is TGTGCCAGCACTCGGGGACAGGGGCGAACCGGGGAGCTGTTTTTT.

The chain links TRBV6-2 or TRBV6-3 to TRBJ2-7; a possible D gene is TRBD1 (6 bases). V lost 0 bases and J lost 0, with 15 bases in between. The CDR3 is 17 residues long. Germline loops: CDR1 MNHEY, CDR2 SVGEGT. DNA of the CDR3: TGTGCCAGCAGTTACTCGACGCGGAGCAGGGGCTCCTACGAGCAGTACTTC. It is translated as CASSYSTRSRGSYEQYF.

This clonotype has a handful of counts. The chain couples TRBV6-1 to TRBJ2-6, with 8 bases aligning to TRBD1. V lost 6 bases, J lost 2 bases, and 12 bases stayed unmatched. The CDR3 length is 18 residues. Germline lookup yields CDR1 MNHNS and CDR2 SASEGT. CDR3 protein: CASSPFGQGWTGANVLTF. The CDR3 DNA reads TGTGCCAGCAGCCCCTTCGGACAGGGTTGGACTGGGGCCAACGTCCTGACTTTC.

For this clonotype: One end of the junction fails to match germline, which may point to a read error. This chain joins TRBV4-2 and TRBJ2-1; D is perhaps TRBD2 (5 bases). The germline V gene has CDR1 LGHNA and CDR2 YNFKEQ. This CDR3 contains 12 residues. The CDR3 DNA reads TGTGCCAGCATCCAACTAGTACATGAGCAGTTCTTC. It yields the protein CASIQLVHEQFF.

This rearrangement joins TRBV27 to TRBJ1-1; D unresolved. The V end lost 3 bases, the J end lost 1 base, and 9 bases lay between the germline ends. Germline-derived CDR1 and CDR2 are MNHEY and SMNVEV (reference sequence). There are 14 residues in the CDR3. The CDR3 DNA follows: TGTGCCAGCAGTTTTCGGGGAGGGAACACTGAAGCTTTCTTT. It codes for CASSFRGGNTEAFF.

The J gene is TRBJ2-1, the V gene TRBV3-1, with 10 nucleotides matching TRBD2. Looked up from germline, CDR1 is LGHDT and CDR2 is YNNKEL (reference sequence). The CDR3 is 14 amino acids. Germline trimming cut 4 bases from V and 7 bases from J; bases unmatched to any gene: 4. The CDR3 DNA follows: TGTGCCAGCAGCCCCAGCGGGAGGGCAAATGAGCAGTTCTTC. Protein: CASSPSGRANEQFF.

The CDR3 here is CSASGDGFPGANVLTF. The CDR3 DNA sequence: TGCAGTGCTAGTGGGGATGGCTTCCCTGGGGCCAACGTCCTGACTTTC. The rearrangement links TRBV20-1 to TRBJ2-6; the D is unclear. Trimming stripped 3 bases from V and 2 bases from J, with 14 bases between. The CDR3 is 16 residues long. CDR1 is DFQATT, CDR2 SNEGSKA, per germline (reference sequence).

The CDR3 sequence: CSAHLPTSGRTDTQYF. CDR3 nucleotides: TGCAGTGCTCACCTACCGACTAGCGGGCGCACAGATACGCAGTATTTT. The genes are TRBV20-1 and TRBJ2-3; 10 nucleotides align to TRBD2. This CDR3 contains 16 residues. Germline V gene lookup returns CDR1 DFQATT and CDR2 SNEGSKA (reference sequence). Trimming at V came to 5 bases and at J to 1 base, leaving 9 bases not matched to a gene.

This clonotype was counted a few times. The genes are TRBV28 and TRBJ2-3; 7 positions agree with TRBD2. V lost 8 bases and J lost 4; bases outside the gene matches: 9. Germline V gene sequence: CDR1 MDHEN, CDR2 SYDVKM. This CDR3 region has 14 residues. CDR3 in amino acids: CASGGSPAADTQYF. The CDR3 DNA reads TGTGCCAGCGGCGGGAGTCCAGCGGCAGATACGCAGTATTTT.

In its sample, this clonotype was seen many times. The V and J genes are TRBV9 and TRBJ1-1; D not resolved. V was shortened by 0 bases and J by 3 bases, with 6 bases between the two germline ends. The CDR3 sequence is 13 residues long. The germline gives CDR1 SGDLS, CDR2 YYNGEE. For the CDR3, the DNA is TGTGCCAGCAGCGTAGCTATCGACACTGAAGCTTTCTTT. Amino acid sequence: CASSVAIDTEAFF.